What follows are 23 T cell receptor beta chains derived from one specimen sequenced in a study of blood T cell repertoires in COVID-19. Generated by immunoSEQ multiplex PCR, the TCRdb table keeps only in-frame clones and is missing some. Altogether tens of thousands of clones are present, around 91% being singletons, with the ten largest covering about 6.7%. The sequencing sample was made of peripheral blood. The receptors originated from a man younger than 35 with COVID-19, enrolled during active disease.

This rearrangement joins TRBV6-2 or TRBV6-3 to TRBJ2-1; 9 nucleotides agree with TRBD1. Germline CDR1 is MNHEY and CDR2 is SVGEGT. The CDR3 runs 13 residues. After removal of 5 bases from V and 7 bases from J, the junction contained 3 bases not matched to a gene. The CDR3 region has the DNA TGTGCCAGCAGTCGGGGACAGGGAAATGAGCAGTTCTTC. Translating it yields CASSRGQGNEQFF.

This sequence joins TRBV28 and TRBJ2-2; the match to TRBD2 covers 9 bases. Germline CDR1 and CDR2: MDHEN and SYDVKM. Unmatched junction bases numbered 7, after V lost 3 bases and J lost 11 bases. The CDR3 length is 14 residues. CDR3 sequence reads: CASSLRLAGSELFF. The CDR3 region has the DNA TGTGCCAGCAGTTTGCGGCTAGCGGGAAGCGAGCTGTTTTTT.

V and J are TRBV30 and TRBJ1-5, with 8 bases matching TRBD1. V was clipped by 2 bases and J by 9 bases; unmatched bases: 12. This CDR3 comprises 15 residues. Per germline, CDR1 GTSNPN and CDR2 SVGIG (reference sequence). The CDR3 DNA is TGTGCCTGGAGTCCTGCGGACAGGGTGGAGGGGCCCCAGCATTTT. Protein product: CAWSPADRVEGPQHF.

This rearrangement joins TRBV13 to TRBJ2-5, with 12 bases lining up with TRBD1. Germline V gives CDR1 PRHDT, CDR2 FYEKMQ (reference sequence). This CDR3 is built from 15 residues. V was clipped by 4 bases and J by 5 bases; unmatched bases: 5. CDR3 nucleotides: TGTGCCAGCAGCTCCGGGACAGGGGGCCGGGAGACCCAGTACTTC. Translation: CASSSGTGGRETQYF.

This chain joins TRBV5-5 and TRBJ2-5; D is uncertain. V lost 2 bases to trimming and J lost 1 base, with 12 bases between them. The CDR3 contains 15 residues. Per the germline V gene, CDR1 is SGHKS and CDR2 is YYEKEE (reference sequence). For the CDR3, the DNA is TGTGCCAGCAGCTTAGGAGACCTTCTCCAAGAGACCCAGTACTTC. It codes for CASSLGDLLQETQYF. The full variable domain, its missing parts supplied by reference TRBV5-5 and TRBJ2-5, is DAGVTQSPTHLIKTRGQQVTLRCSPISGHKSVSWYQQVLGQGPQFIFQYYEKEERGRGNFPDRFSARQFPNYSSELNVNALLLGDSALYLCASSLGDLLQETQYFGPGTRLLVL.

This chain links TRBV6-2 or TRBV6-3 with TRBJ2-1; 14 nucleotides agree with TRBD2. Germline V gives CDR1 MNHEY, CDR2 SVGEGT. J gave up 9 bases and V 2 bases, and 6 bases lay outside the gene matches. This CDR3 has 16 residues. The DNA for the CDR3 is TGTGCCAGCAGTTACGCGGCTGGACTAGCGGGAGGTGAGCAGTTCTTC. This encodes CASSYAAGLAGGEQFF.

The V call is TRBV14, the J call TRBJ2-3, with D possibly being TRBD2 (6 bases). In germline, CDR1 is SGHDN, CDR2 FVKESK. The CDR3 covers 14 residues. V dropped 4 bases and J dropped 8 bases, with 16 bases sitting between them. CDR3: CASSPFLGGTTQYF. In DNA, the CDR3 is TGTGCCAGCAGCCCTTTCCTTGGGGGGACTACGCAGTATTTT.

The chain couples TRBV7-9 to TRBJ2-5, with a tentative D call TRBD1 (5 bases). The CDR3 totals 13 residues. Per the germline V gene, CDR1 is SEHNR and CDR2 is FQNEAQ (reference sequence). V gave up 4 bases and J gave up 2 bases, with 8 bases separating them. This CDR3 is CASSSDKQETQYF. In nucleotides, the CDR3 is TGTGCCAGCAGCTCGGACAAGCAAGAGACCCAGTACTTC.

The V and J genes are TRBV4-3 and TRBJ2-5, with D unclear. Per germline, CDR1 LGHNA and CDR2 YSLEER. The ends were cut back, 1 base at V and 7 bases at J, with 13 bases in the middle. The CDR3 has 14 amino acids. The CDR3 here is CASSQGPYEWTQYF. DNA of the CDR3: TGCGCCAGCAGCCAAGGTCCTTATGAGTGGACCCAGTACTTC.

V and J are TRBV9 and TRBJ2-1; D ambiguous. The CDR3 sequence is 15 residues long. Germline CDR1 SGDLS, CDR2 YYNGEE. Trimming cost V 4 bases and J 0 bases, with 11 bases left between them. CDR3 sequence (DNA): TGTGCCAGCAGCACATCAGGTACCTCCTACAATGAGCAGTTCTTC. It translates to CASSTSGTSYNEQFF.

CDR3 DNA: TGCGCCAGCAGCCTGGACTCGCCGATACTCAATGAGCAGTTCTTC. Translated: CASSLDSPILNEQFF. V and J are TRBV5-1 and TRBJ2-1, with a possible D match to TRBD2 (5 bases). The CDR3 is 15 amino acids. The V end lost 4 bases, the J end lost 6 bases, and 17 bases lay between the germline ends. Germline CDR1 reads SGHRS; CDR2 reads YFSETQ.

The sample holds one count of this clone. The chain recombines TRBV9 with TRBJ2-2; D gene uncertain. V shed 4 bases and J shed 6 bases, with 10 bases lying between them. This CDR3 spans 13 amino acids. Per the germline V gene, CDR1 is SGDLS and CDR2 is YYNGEE. CDR3 sequence: CASSNINSGELFF. The CDR3, as DNA: TGTGCCAGCAGCAACATCAATTCCGGGGAGCTGTTTTTT.

J is TRBJ2-1 and V is TRBV4-2; 11 nucleotides agree with TRBD2. Germline V lookup: CDR1 LGHNA, CDR2 YNFKEQ. Germline trimming cut 1 base from V and 6 bases from J; bases unmatched to any gene: 5. The CDR3 is 16 residues long. This CDR3 reads CASSQVTSGSGNEQFF. DNA of the CDR3: TGTGCCAGCAGCCAAGTCACTAGCGGGAGTGGCAATGAGCAGTTCTTC.

This rearrangement joins TRBV29-1 to TRBJ1-1; tentatively, D is TRBD1 (5 bases). Germline V gives CDR1 SQVTM, CDR2 ANQGSEA. This CDR3 is built from 13 residues. Trimming took 7 bases from V and 0 from J, leaving 12 bases between them. The CDR3 coding sequence is TGCAGCGGGGGAGACAGATTGAACACTGAAGCTTTCTTT. Protein sequence: CSGGDRLNTEAFF.

Judged by abundance, this clone is medium-sized. This chain uses TRBV7-2 with TRBJ2-3; 10 bases agree with TRBD1. Trimming took 1 base from V and 2 from J; bases not matched to a gene: 9. This CDR3 has 18 amino acids. Germline V gene lookup returns CDR1 SGHTA and CDR2 FQGNSA. The CDR3 region has the DNA TGTGCCAGCAGCTTAGGACTCGGGACAGGGGTCAACACAGATACGCAGTATTTT. This translates into CASSLGLGTGVNTDTQYF.

The V and J genes are TRBV4-1 and TRBJ2-5; the match to TRBD1 covers 7 bases. The V segment lost 2 bases and the J segment 4 bases; nucleotides outside the gene matches: 4. The CDR3 is made up of 14 amino acids. Per germline, CDR1 MGHRA and CDR2 YSYEKL. The CDR3 protein is CASSQQGQPETQYF. The CDR3 DNA reads as TGCGCCAGCAGCCAACAGGGACAGCCAGAGACCCAGTACTTC.

The rearrangement joins TRBV30 to TRBJ2-3; 9 nucleotides match TRBD2. This CDR3 has 16 residues. Germline CDR1 reads GTSNPN; CDR2 reads SVGIG (reference sequence). Germline trimming cut 2 bases from V and 1 base from J; bases unmatched to any gene: 7. CDR3 nucleotide sequence: TGTGCCTGGAGTACGATGACTAGCGGCCGCACAGATACGCAGTATTTT. This translates into CAWSTMTSGRTDTQYF.

The chain recombines TRBV27 with TRBJ2-1, with D perhaps TRBD2 (5 bases). The CDR3 totals 13 residues. The germline CDR1 and CDR2 sequences are MNHEY and SMNVEV (reference sequence). The ends were cut back, 3 bases at V and 3 bases at J, with 6 bases in the middle. CDR3 in DNA: TGTGCCAGCAGTTTGACTAACTACAATGAGCAGTTCTTC. It is translated as CASSLTNYNEQFF.

J is TRBJ2-2 and V is TRBV7-3, with 9 bases that match TRBD1. J was trimmed by 2 bases and V by 6 bases; bases with no gene match: 4. Germline loops: CDR1 SGHTA, CDR2 FQGTGA. The CDR3 is 15 amino acids. The DNA for the CDR3 is TGTGCCAGCAGTCGACAGGGGGGCAACACCGGGGAGCTGTTTTTT. It codes for CASSRQGGNTGELFF.

This clone has more than one count but fewer than ten. The chain joins TRBV3-1 (or the pseudogene TRBV3-2) to TRBJ1-2; 7 nucleotides agree with TRBD1. Germline loops: CDR1 LGHDT, CDR2 YNNKEL (reference sequence). CDR3 length: 15 amino acids. J lost 5 bases, V lost 4 bases, and 10 bases had no gene match. CDR3 DNA sequence: TGTGCCAGCAGCCCCTGGGACAGACCCTTGTATGGCTACACCTTC. Its protein is CASSPWDRPLYGYTF.

This rearrangement joins TRBV10-3 to TRBJ1-3, with 7 bases lining up with TRBD1. V gave up 2 bases and J gave up 4 bases; unmatched junction bases: 2. Germline-derived CDR1 and CDR2 are ENHRY and SYGVKD. CDR3 length equals 14 residues. CDR3 region: CAISEPGGGNTIYF. CDR3 sequence (DNA): TGTGCCATCAGTGAGCCAGGGGGAGGAAACACCATATATTTT.

This chain uses TRBV10-2 with TRBJ1-6, with 7 nucleotides matching TRBD1. The V gene end was trimmed by 7 bases and the J gene end by 5 bases; junction bases not matched to a gene: 5. CDR1 and CDR2 (germline): WSHSY, SAAADI. This CDR3 is 14 amino acids long. CDR3 sequence: CASIEDRNNSPLHF. CDR3 in DNA: TGCGCCAGCATCGAGGACAGGAATAATTCACCCCTCCACTTT.

This chain connects TRBV7-3 to TRBJ2-3; weak D call: TRBD2 (6 bases). V lost 0 bases to trimming and J lost 5 bases, with 12 bases between them. CDR1 is SGHTA and CDR2 is FQGTGA in the germline V gene. CDR3 length: 15 residues. Here the CDR3 DNA reads TGTGCCAGCAGCTTAACCGGAGGGAGTGGAGATACGCAGTATTTT. Its translation: CASSLTGGSGDTQYF.